One T cell receptor beta chain is described in this entry. Its antigen is as yet unknown. From the RACE reads, TCRdb called clonotypes with MiXCR, one entry per CDR3 protein. This sample has under 200,000 distinct CDR3 sequences; 28% occur once, and the top ten carry around 2.3%. V lost 5 bases to trimming and J lost 7 bases, with 14 bases between them. The CDR3 has 13 amino acids. Germline V gene sequence: CDR1 MNHEY, CDR2 SMNVEV (reference sequence). The sample is drawn from a study of human T cells and chemical hapten exposure. Notes on the study in general: TCRs whose frequency exceeded 1 in 1000 remained the same following DPC sensitization.

Time point meaning: patch test 3, about 24 weeks after DPC sensitization. Specified treatment: therapeutic diphenylcyclopropenone sensitization with weekly scalp DPC. This clonotype originated in a woman under 30 with alopecia areata. Some clones in this sample may be carry-over from other donors' samples. The rearrangement links TRBV27 to TRBJ1-1; D possibly corresponds to TRBD1 (6 bases). The sequencing used whole blood, collected in connection with sensitization to the hapten diphenylcyclopropenone (DPC). CDR3 coding DNA: TGTGCCAGCAGTAACAGGGTCTGGGGTGAAGCTTTCTTT. Its translation: CASSNRVWGEAFF.